A single sample is the source of the 2 T cell receptor beta chains below, sequenced in a study of PD-1 blockade in classical Hodgkin lymphoma (dated by TCRdb to the early 2020s). The sample's time point label, decoded: cycle 4 day 1 (C4D1), after 5 to 7 weeks of nivolumab. Every trial patient had relapsed following autologous stem cell transplantation, and prior brentuximab vedotin exposure was what differed among cohorts A, B and C. Receptors were amplified or captured by the immunoSEQ multiplex PCR assay. Entries here come from immuneACCESS through TCRdb and include only in-frame sequences with V and J called. Some clones fail to appear in such tables; in the studies checked, an unresolved V gene covers under half of the shortfall, and the cause of the remainder is unknown. For this sample the table gives tens of thousands of clones, of which roughly 78% were detected only once. The biggest ten clones account for around 8.9% of the sample.

Sequencing was performed on peripheral blood mononuclear cells (PBMCs), taken before the fourth cycle of nivolumab. These receptor sequences come from a human donor with classical Hodgkin lymphoma.

This rearrangement joins TRBV6-5 to TRBJ1-1; D not certain. Germline assignment: CDR1 MNHEY and CDR2 SVGAGI. The CDR3 is 15 residues long. Trimming left V 0 bases short and J 5 bases short, with 13 bases between. The CDR3 protein is CASSYSPTGSTEAFF. The DNA of the CDR3 is TGTGCCAGCAGTTACTCCCCGACCGGTTCGACTGAAGCTTTCTTT.

The chain is built from TRBV4-1 and TRBJ2-5, with 10 bases aligning to TRBD1. Germline V gene sequence: CDR1 MGHRA, CDR2 YSYEKL. CDR3 length: 16 amino acids. V trimming: 4 bases; J trimming: 1 base; junction bases outside the gene matches: 6. The DNA of the CDR3 is TGCGCCAGCAGCCGGGGGGGGACAGGGGTCCAAGAGACCCAGTACTTC. Translating gives CASSRGGTGVQETQYF.